This entry lists 25 T cell receptor beta chains sequenced from one sample in a study of vaccination effects on CD4 cells after COVID-19. With 10 to 11 days of culture completed, CD4+ T cells were isolated. Two doses of either BNT162b2 or mRNA-1273 were given to each participant. Sequencing was performed with immunoSEQ multiplex PCR; in TCRdb, only in-frame clones are kept and a portion is missing. This sample has 40,000 or so clones; approximately 70% occur once, and the top ten carry 8.5% to 10%. The antigens of these receptors remain unknown. This sample comprised CD4+ T cells from PBMCs cultured without peptide, obtained after COVID-19 vaccination. These receptors originate from a human donor who received a COVID-19 vaccine.

This clone showed up just a few times. The chain employs TRBV10-1 and TRBJ2-1, with D possibly being TRBD1 or TRBD2 (6 bases each). CDR1 and CDR2 from the germline V gene are WNHNN and SYGVQD (reference sequence). Trimming removed 4 bases at V and 8 bases at J, with 15 bases between. This CDR3 is 14 amino acids long. This CDR3 is CASSVWGATDEQFF. CDR3 nucleotide sequence: TGCGCCAGCAGTGTTTGGGGGGCTACGGATGAGCAGTTCTTC.

J is TRBJ2-5 and V is TRBV19; D unresolved. CDR1 LNHDA and CDR2 SQIVND come from the germline V gene (reference sequence). CDR3 size: 12 residues. V was shortened by 6 bases and J by 4 bases, with 9 bases between the two germline ends. Here the CDR3 DNA reads TGTGCCAGTAGCGAATCCTCAGAGACCCAGTACTTC. Translating it yields CASSESSETQYF.

The chain is built from TRBV5-1 and TRBJ1-3; D perhaps matches TRBD1 (5 bases). Trimming left V 0 bases short and J 0 bases short, with 10 bases between. The germline gives CDR1 SGHRS, CDR2 YFSETQ. The CDR3 covers 16 residues. The CDR3 DNA sequence: TGCGCCAGCAGCTTGGCTACAGGTTACTCTGGAAACACCATATATTTT. Translation: CASSLATGYSGNTIYF. Full variable domain (outside the CDR3, taken from reference TRBV5-1 and TRBJ1-3): KAGVTQTPRYLIKTRGQQVTLSCSPISGHRSVSWYQQTPGQGLQFLFEYFSETQRNKGNFPGRFSGRQFSNSRSEMNVSTLELGDSALYLCASSLATGYSGNTIYFGEGSWLTVV.

The gene calls are TRBV12-3 or TRBV12-4 and TRBJ1-1; the D gene is possibly TRBD1 (5 bases). CDR3 size: 13 residues. V was trimmed by 2 bases and J by 2 bases, leaving 6 bases between them. DNA for the CDR3: TGTGCCAGCAGTTTATGGGGCAACACTGAAGCTTTCTTT. Protein: CASSLWGNTEAFF.

The genes are TRBV4-1 and TRBJ1-3, with no clear D. CDR1 is MGHRA, CDR2 YSYEKL, per germline. Trimming left V 0 bases short and J 2 bases short, with 8 bases between. This CDR3 comprises 15 residues. CDR3 residues: CASSQDSLTGNTIYF. Written as DNA, the CDR3 is TGCGCCAGCAGCCAAGATTCGCTGACTGGAAACACCATATATTTT.

The chain combines TRBV19 with TRBJ1-5; 7 positions agree with TRBD1. Germline trimming cut 0 bases from V and 5 bases from J; bases unmatched to any gene: 4. CDR1 is LNHDA, CDR2 SQIVND, per germline (reference sequence). This CDR3 has 15 residues. The DNA of the CDR3 is TGTGCCAGTAGTATAGATAACAGGGGCCATCAGCCCCAGCATTTT. Protein sequence: CASSIDNRGHQPQHF.

The V and J genes are TRBV10-1 and TRBJ2-1; possibly TRBD2 for D (5 bases). The CDR3 consists of 14 residues. Germline V gene data show CDR1 as WNHNN and CDR2 as SYGVQD (reference sequence). Trimming cost V 1 base and J 9 bases, with 13 bases left between them. Here the CDR3 reads CASSEYGLRGEQFF. CDR3 sequence (DNA): TGCGCCAGCAGTGAGTATGGGCTTCGGGGTGAGCAGTTCTTC.

The chain uses TRBV4-1 and TRBJ1-6; no firm D call. Germline V CDR1 and CDR2: MGHRA, YSYEKL. V was pared by 0 bases and J by 4 bases, with 10 bases between. This CDR3 is 16 amino acids long. CDR3 in DNA: TGCGCCAGCAGCCAAGACCGTAGGGCTTATAATTCACCCCTCCACTTT. Its translation: CASSQDRRAYNSPLHF.

The J gene is TRBJ2-7, the V gene TRBV21-1; TRBD2, the D gene given by the table, was not confirmed from the DNA. TRBV21-1 is reported as a pseudogene. This CDR3 region has 16 residues. The CDR3 DNA follows: TGTGCCAGCAGCAAAGAAAGGGCTAGCGGGGAAAACGAGCAGTACTTC. Amino acids: CASSKERASGENEQYF.

This clone has just a few counts. The chain has TRBV7-2 and TRBJ2-7, with a weak D call TRBD2 (6 bases). The CDR3 loop spans 16 amino acids. V lost 1 base, J lost 4 bases, and 17 bases lay in between. The germline V gene encodes CDR1 SGHTA and CDR2 FQGNSA. CDR3 nucleotide sequence: TGTGCCAGCAGCTTAGGTAGCGGAGTCACCCCTTACGAGCAGTACTTC. This encodes CASSLGSGVTPYEQYF.

The genes are TRBV18 and TRBJ2-7, with 10 bases that match TRBD2. CDR1 KGHSH and CDR2 LQKENI come from the germline V gene. J was trimmed by 0 bases and V by 3 bases; bases with no gene match: 2. This CDR3 is built from 15 residues. CDR3: CASSPKRGGSYEQYF. The CDR3, as DNA: TGTGCCAGCTCACCGAAGCGGGGGGGCTCCTACGAGCAGTACTTC.

The genes are TRBV11-3 and TRBJ2-3; TRBD1 or TRBD2 may be the D gene (5 bases each). V shed 4 bases and J shed 2 bases, with 10 bases lying between them. The germline V gene has CDR1 SGHNT and CDR2 YENEEA. This CDR3 contains 14 residues. CDR3: CASSSTGHTDTQYF. The CDR3 bases are TGTGCCAGCAGCTCCACGGGGCACACAGATACGCAGTATTTT.

The V call is TRBV6-5, the J call TRBJ1-2; TRBD1 might be the D (5 bases). V was shortened by 6 bases and J by 1 base, with 15 bases between the two germline ends. This CDR3 has 15 amino acids. Germline V lookup: CDR1 MNHEY, CDR2 SVGAGI. The CDR3 coding sequence is TGTGCCAGCAGCGCTCGGGACGGAAATAACTATGGCTACACCTTC. Translating it yields CASSARDGNNYGYTF.

V gene TRBV5-1 combines with J gene TRBJ1-4, with a weak D call TRBD1 (5 bases). The germline gives CDR1 SGHRS, CDR2 YFSETQ. This CDR3 is built from 14 residues. Between the trimmed V and J ends, which lost 0 bases and 7 bases, there was a span of 10 bases. The CDR3 loop is CASSLGGGSEKLFF. CDR3 coding DNA: TGCGCCAGCAGCTTGGGGGGGGGAAGTGAAAAACTGTTTTTT.

The rearrangement joins TRBV29-1 to TRBJ1-1; tentatively, D is TRBD1 (6 bases). Germline V gives CDR1 SQVTM, CDR2 ANQGSEA. The CDR3 extends over 14 amino acids. V shed 6 bases and J shed 1 base, with 15 bases lying between them. The CDR3 here is CSVTRTAENTEAFF. The DNA of the CDR3 is TGCAGCGTGACCCGGACAGCTGAGAACACTGAAGCTTTCTTT.

The rearrangement joins TRBV11-1 to TRBJ1-1; D gene unclear. Deletions cut 3 bases from V and 2 bases from J, with 7 bases between. The CDR3 consists of 13 residues. CDR1 is SGHAT, CDR2 FQDESV, per germline (reference sequence). CDR3 sequence (DNA): TGTGCCAGCAGCTTCGGTCTTAACACTGAAGCTTTCTTT. Its protein is CASSFGLNTEAFF.

This rearrangement joins TRBV3-1 (or the pseudogene TRBV3-2) to TRBJ1-2; no firm D call. Germline V gives CDR1 LGHDT, CDR2 YNNKEL (reference sequence). Trimming removed 0 bases from V and 5 bases from J, with 1 base in between. The CDR3 has 11 amino acids. DNA of the CDR3: TGTGCCAGCAGCCAAGATTATGGCTACACCTTC. It codes for CASSQDYGYTF.

The J gene is TRBJ1-1, the V gene TRBV5-4; 7 bases fit TRBD1. Germline V CDR1 and CDR2: SGHNT, YYREEE (reference sequence). The CDR3 totals 13 residues. The V segment lost 6 bases and the J segment 0 bases; nucleotides outside the gene matches: 2. CDR3 coding DNA: TGTGCCAGCACCGACAGGGTGAACACTGAAGCTTTCTTT. Its translation is CASTDRVNTEAFF.

The gene calls are TRBV6-5 and TRBJ2-1; D call uncertain. There are 14 residues in the CDR3. CDR1 and CDR2 (germline): MNHEY, SVGAGI. V was clipped by 6 bases and J by 6 bases, with 15 bases between them. The CDR3 spells CASSPPRISNEQFF. CDR3 bases: TGTGCCAGCAGCCCCCCGCGGATCAGCAATGAGCAGTTCTTC.

The rearrangement links TRBV7-6 to TRBJ2-7; 7 positions match TRBD1. The V and J ends lost 1 base and 3 bases, in that order; junction bases with no gene match: 6. CDR1 and CDR2 (germline): SGHVS, FNYEAQ. There are 15 residues in the CDR3. The DNA of the CDR3 is TGTGCCAGCAGCTTAGTAGCGACAGGGATCTACGAGCAGTACTTC. Translated, it gives CASSLVATGIYEQYF.

This clone was seen only once. The V and J genes are TRBV3-1 (or the pseudogene TRBV3-2) and TRBJ1-1; no clear D. CDR3 size: 12 residues. The V end was cut by 0 bases, the J end by 4 bases, with 3 bases between. Germline CDR1 reads LGHDT; CDR2 reads YNNKEL (reference sequence). The CDR3 region is CASSQESTEAFF. The CDR3 coding sequence is TGTGCCAGCAGCCAAGAAAGCACTGAAGCTTTCTTT.

The sample holds a few counts of this clone. Different DNA sequences within this sample yield the same CDR3. The chain uses TRBV10-3 and TRBJ2-5; 8 bases are a match to TRBD2. Per the germline V gene, CDR1 is ENHRY and CDR2 is SYGVKD. The CDR3 has 12 amino acids. Germline trimming cut 10 bases from V and 1 base from J; bases unmatched to any gene: 2. CDR3 region: CATGLAQETQYF. CDR3 coding DNA: TGTGCCACAGGACTAGCCCAAGAGACCCAGTACTTC.

This clone was counted only a few times. The chain combines TRBV4-2 with TRBJ1-2; no firm D call. V lost 4 bases and J lost 4, with 10 bases in between. The CDR3 loop spans 13 amino acids. Per germline, CDR1 LGHNA and CDR2 YNFKEQ. The CDR3 reads CASSLGITYGYTF. The CDR3 DNA reads TGTGCCAGCAGCCTCGGGATTACCTATGGCTACACCTTC.

The chain has TRBV5-4 and TRBJ2-7; a possible D gene is TRBD2 (6 bases). V lost 4 bases and J 4 bases, leaving 15 bases between the germline ends. CDR3 length: 14 residues. CDR1 and CDR2 from the germline V gene are SGHNT and YYREEE (reference sequence). This chain's CDR3 is CASSESSVGYEQYF. The DNA for the CDR3 is TGTGCCAGCAGCGAGTCTAGCGTAGGGTACGAGCAGTACTTC.

The rearrangement joins TRBV4-1 to TRBJ2-3; 8 nucleotides align to TRBD2. Germline trimming cut 0 bases from V and 0 bases from J; bases unmatched to any gene: 14. The CDR3 spans 20 residues. Germline V gives CDR1 MGHRA, CDR2 YSYEKL. CDR3 DNA: TGCGCCAGCAGCCAAGATTCCGGGGGGGTTCTCCCGTATAGCACAGATACGCAGTATTTT. Protein sequence: CASSQDSGGVLPYSTDTQYF.